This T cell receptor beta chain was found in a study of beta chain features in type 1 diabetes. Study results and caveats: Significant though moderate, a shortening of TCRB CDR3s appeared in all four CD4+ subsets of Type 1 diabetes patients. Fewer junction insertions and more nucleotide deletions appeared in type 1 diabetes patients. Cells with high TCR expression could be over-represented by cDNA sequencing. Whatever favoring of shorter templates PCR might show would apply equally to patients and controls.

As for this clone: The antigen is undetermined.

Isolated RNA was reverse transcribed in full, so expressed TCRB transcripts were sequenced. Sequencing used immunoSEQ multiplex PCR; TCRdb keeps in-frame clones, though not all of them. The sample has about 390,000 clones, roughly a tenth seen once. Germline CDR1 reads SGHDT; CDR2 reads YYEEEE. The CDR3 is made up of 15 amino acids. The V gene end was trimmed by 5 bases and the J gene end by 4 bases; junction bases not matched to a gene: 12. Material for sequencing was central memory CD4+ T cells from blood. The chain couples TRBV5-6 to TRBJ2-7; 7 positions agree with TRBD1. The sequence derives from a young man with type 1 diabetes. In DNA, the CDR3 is TGTGCCAGCAGTCGCGCGACAGGGTACGGGTACGAGCAGTACTTC. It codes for CASSRATGYGYEQYF.